This TCR beta chain derives from a study of T cells in Graves' hyperthyroidism and ophthalmopathy. Whole-study results and caveats: In the blood, most expanded thyroid clonotypes above 0.001 appeared as well.

From RNA transcripts, TCR beta CDR3 regions were amplified. Initially, a first-round RT-PCR of the TCR CDR3 employed the HTBI primer set. A single record per CDR3 protein comes from TCRdb applying MiXCR to the multiplex PCR reads. In the table there are about 770,000 distinct CDR3 sequences, approximately 18% of which are singletons. Trimming shortened V by 10 bases and J by 4 bases, and 13 bases separated the two germline ends. The CDR3 extends over 12 amino acids. Germline CDR1 reads ENHRY; CDR2 reads SYGVKD. To note about this clonotype: Antigen: not known.

The rearrangement links TRBV10-3 to TRBJ1-2; D unresolved. This sequence originates from a woman aged 45-65 years with Graves' hyperthyroidism that later progressed to Graves' ophthalmopathy. Sequenced material: blood. The CDR3 bases are TGTGCCACTTTCCTCCGGTCCTATGGCTACACCTTC. Residues: CATFLRSYGYTF.